This T cell receptor beta chain was documented in a study of shared clonotypes between healthy human individuals. This clone was seen only once. What it binds is not known. The CDR3 has 15 amino acids. Germline lookup yields CDR1 SGDLS and CDR2 YYNGEE. Trimming left V 0 bases short and J 3 bases short, with 9 bases between. It was at deep level that the assay was run. This table comes from immunoSEQ multiplex PCR, and its TCRdb copy is limited to in-frame clones, with some not included. This table has 2 million to 2.5 million clones, under 95% appearing once. The naive CD8 subset, CD45RO-negative cells positively selected for CCR7, excluded terminally differentiated effector memory CD45RA+ cells. The donor cohort consisted entirely of Caucasian adults residing in Nashville, Tennessee. General observations from the study: The authors expected sequencing depth to affect clonotype sharing among donors. Several donors held about 5% of naive CD4 clonotypes in common.

The TCR was taken from a man aged 18 to 30 in good health. Some clones in this sample may be carry-over from other donors' samples. The V and J genes are TRBV9 and TRBJ2-2; a weak D match, TRBD1 (6 bases). The source material was naive CD8+ T cells from PBMCs. The CDR3 coding sequence is TGTGCCAGCAGCGTAGCAGGGGCTTACACCGGGGAGCTGTTTTTT. It codes for CASSVAGAYTGELFF. The full variable domain, rest sourced from reference TRBV9 and TRBJ2-2, is DSGVTQTPKHLITATGQRVTLRCSPRSGDLSVYWYQQSLDQGLQFLIQYYNGEERAKGNILERFSAQQFPDLHSELNLSSLELGDSALYFCASSVAGAYTGELFFGEGSRLTVL.